This TCR beta chain was sequenced for a study of cytomegalovirus exposure and HLA in healthy donors. Across the whole study: Caucasian-associated ancestry cluster membership applied to about 80% of around 400 genotyped donors.

PCR involved 60 Vbeta and 13 Jbeta primers. Profiling relied on immunoSEQ multiplex PCR, and the TCRdb table lists in-frame clones only, not all of them. Of about 190,000 clones listed, approximately 90% were seen once; the top ten hold approximately 0.98%. In the case of this clone: Its antigen remains unknown.

Losses at the gene ends were 0 bases for V and 5 bases for J; bases not matched to a gene: 10. The CDR3 spans 17 residues. The germline CDR1 and CDR2 sequences are SGHTA and FQGNSA. Study observations and caveats: Reportedly, diagnosis of cytomegalovirus status by the classifier showed high specificity and sensitivity. In a later analysis, HLA-associated TCR beta chains were more clonally expanded than equally common others. A later look showed TCR association rates differing by HLA locus, highest for DRB1 and lowest for HLA-C.

The rearrangement links TRBV7-2 to TRBJ2-5; the match to TRBD2 covers 9 bases. Sequencing was performed on PBMCs. The receptor was derived from a boy aged 2 to 10 in good health and CMV-seronegative. In nucleotides, the CDR3 is TGTGCCAGCAGCTTAGCGCTCCGCGGGCTAGCGGGGGAGACCCAGTACTTC. Its protein is CASSLALRGLAGETQYF.